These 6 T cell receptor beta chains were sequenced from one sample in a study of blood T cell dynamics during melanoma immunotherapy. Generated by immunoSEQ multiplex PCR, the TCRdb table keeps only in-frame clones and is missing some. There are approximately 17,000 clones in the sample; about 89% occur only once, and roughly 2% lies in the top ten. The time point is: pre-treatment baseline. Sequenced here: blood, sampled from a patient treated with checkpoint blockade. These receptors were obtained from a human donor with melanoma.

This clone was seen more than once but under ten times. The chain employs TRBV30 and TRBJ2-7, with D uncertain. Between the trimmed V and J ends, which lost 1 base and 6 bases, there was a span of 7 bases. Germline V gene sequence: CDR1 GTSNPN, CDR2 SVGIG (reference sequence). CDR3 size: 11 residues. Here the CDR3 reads CAWSGNTEQYF. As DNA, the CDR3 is TGTGCCTGGAGTGGAAATACCGAGCAGTACTTC.

CDR3 residues: CAWSIREKLFF. CDR3 nucleotides: TGTGCCTGGAGTATTAGGGAAAAACTGTTTTTT. The chain joins TRBV30 to TRBJ1-4; the D is unclear. Germline V gene lookup returns CDR1 GTSNPN and CDR2 SVGIG (reference sequence). Deletions cut 2 bases from V and 8 bases from J, with 6 bases between. The length of the CDR3 is 11 residues.

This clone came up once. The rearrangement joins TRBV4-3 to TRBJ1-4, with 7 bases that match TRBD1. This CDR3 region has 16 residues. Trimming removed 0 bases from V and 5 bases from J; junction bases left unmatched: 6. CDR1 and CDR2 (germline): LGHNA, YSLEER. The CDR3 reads CASSQDGTANNEKLFF. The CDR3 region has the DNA TGCGCCAGCAGCCAAGATGGGACAGCAAACAATGAAAAACTGTTTTTT.

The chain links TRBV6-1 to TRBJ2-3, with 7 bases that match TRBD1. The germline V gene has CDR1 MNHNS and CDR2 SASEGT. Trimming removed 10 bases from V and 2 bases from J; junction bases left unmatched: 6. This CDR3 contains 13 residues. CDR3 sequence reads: CATGTDYTDTQYF. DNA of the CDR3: TGTGCCACTGGGACAGACTACACAGATACGCAGTATTTT.

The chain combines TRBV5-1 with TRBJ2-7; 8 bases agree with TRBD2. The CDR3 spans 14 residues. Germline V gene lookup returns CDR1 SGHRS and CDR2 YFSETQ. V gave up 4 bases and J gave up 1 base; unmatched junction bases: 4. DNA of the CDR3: TGCGCCAGCAGCCGGGAGGGGCAGTCCTACGAGCAGTACTTC. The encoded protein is CASSREGQSYEQYF.

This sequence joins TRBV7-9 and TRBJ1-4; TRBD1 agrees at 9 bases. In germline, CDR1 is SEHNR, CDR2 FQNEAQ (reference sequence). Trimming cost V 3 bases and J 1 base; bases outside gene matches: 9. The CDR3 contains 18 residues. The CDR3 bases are TGTGCCAGCAGCTTGTGGGACAGGGATCTCAGAACTAATGAAAAACTGTTTTTT. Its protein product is CASSLWDRDLRTNEKLFF.